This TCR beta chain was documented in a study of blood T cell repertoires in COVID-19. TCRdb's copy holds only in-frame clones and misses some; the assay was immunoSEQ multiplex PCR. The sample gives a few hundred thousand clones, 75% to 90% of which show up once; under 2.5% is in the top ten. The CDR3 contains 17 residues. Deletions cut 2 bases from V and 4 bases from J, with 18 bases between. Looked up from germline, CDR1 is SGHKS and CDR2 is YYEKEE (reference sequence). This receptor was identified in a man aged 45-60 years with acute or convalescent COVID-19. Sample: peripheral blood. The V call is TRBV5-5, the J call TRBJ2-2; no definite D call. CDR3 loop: CASSFSSELHLTGELFF. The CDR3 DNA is TGTGCCAGCAGCTTTAGTTCTGAGCTCCATCTCACCGGGGAGCTGTTTTTT.